The source of this TCR beta chain is a study of regulatory T cells in long-lasting Graves disease. This clonotype was recorded many times. No antigen is known for it. Findings and limits, study-wide: Persistent Graves' patients possessed reduced TCR diversity relative to recently diagnosed ones.

Indicated time point: newly diagnosed GD, antithyroid drugs for less than 3 months. PBMC RNA served as the TCR library source. Patients hailed from an endocrinology department in Xi'an, China. Around 9.1 milliliters of peripheral blood were drawn into EDTA tubes. For TCR beta, libraries came from iRepertoire HTBI primers and Arm-PCR of CDR3 regions. TCRdb used MiXCR to reprocess the multiplex PCR reads, holding one entry per CDR3 protein. This sample carries more than 300,000 distinct CDR3 sequences, roughly 15% of them seen once, and the ten largest clones take 22%. Trimming left V 6 bases short and J 3 bases short, with 11 bases between. The CDR3 sequence is 13 residues long.

The specimen comprised peripheral blood mononuclear cells (PBMCs), sampled at new diagnosis, from a patient treated with antithyroid drugs. The receptor was derived from a female donor with Graves disease. V gene TRBV12-3 or TRBV12-4 combines with J gene TRBJ1-1; D call uncertain. The CDR3: CASSRTTDTEAFF. As DNA, the CDR3 is TGTGCCAGCAGCCGAACCACGGACACTGAAGCTTTCTTT.